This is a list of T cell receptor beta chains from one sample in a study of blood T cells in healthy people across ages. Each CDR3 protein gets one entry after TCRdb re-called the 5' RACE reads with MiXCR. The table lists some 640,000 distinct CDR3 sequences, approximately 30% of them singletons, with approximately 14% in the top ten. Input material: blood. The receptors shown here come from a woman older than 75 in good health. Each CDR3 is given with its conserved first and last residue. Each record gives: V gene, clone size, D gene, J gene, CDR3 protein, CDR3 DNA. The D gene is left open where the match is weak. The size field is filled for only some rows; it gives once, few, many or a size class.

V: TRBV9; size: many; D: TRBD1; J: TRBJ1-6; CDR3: CASSPRQGVSPLHF; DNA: TGTGCCAGCAGCCCCCGACAGGGGGTATCACCCCTCCACTTT
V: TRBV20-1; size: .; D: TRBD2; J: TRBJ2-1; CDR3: CSAYPTSGGHNEQFF; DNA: TGCAGTGCTTACCCGACTAGCGGAGGACACAATGAGCAGTTCTTC
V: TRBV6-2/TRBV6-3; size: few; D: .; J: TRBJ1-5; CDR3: CASTPSRAGAYSNQPQHF; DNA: TGTGCCAGCACTCCTAGCCGGGCAGGGGCCTATAGCAATCAGCCCCAGCATTTT
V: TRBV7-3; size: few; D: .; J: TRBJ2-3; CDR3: CASSQTGTSADTQYF; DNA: TGTGCCAGCAGCCAAACAGGGACGAGCGCAGATACGCAGTATTTT
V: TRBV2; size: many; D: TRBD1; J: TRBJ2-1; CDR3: CASGTESYNEQFF; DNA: TGTGCCAGCGGGACAGAAAGTTACAATGAGCAGTTCTTC
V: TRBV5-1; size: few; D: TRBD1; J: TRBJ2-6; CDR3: CASSGQVLPTSGANVLTF; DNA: TGCGCCAGCAGCGGACAGGTGCTACCGACCTCTGGGGCCAACGTCCTGACTTTC
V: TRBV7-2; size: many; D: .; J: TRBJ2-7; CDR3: CASSLGGAAYEQYF; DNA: TGTGCCAGCAGCTTAGGCGGGGCGGCCTACGAGCAGTACTTC
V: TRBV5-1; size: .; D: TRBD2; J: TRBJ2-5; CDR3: CASSRDYGETQYF; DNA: TGCGCCAGCAGCCGGGACTACGGAGAGACCCAGTACTTC
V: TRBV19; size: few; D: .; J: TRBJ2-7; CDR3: CASSIRLGYEQYF; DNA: TGTGCCAGTAGTATTCGCCTCGGCTACGAGCAGTACTTC
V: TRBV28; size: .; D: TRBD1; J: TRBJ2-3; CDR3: CASTPGGQAQHAQYF; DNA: TGTGCCAGCACCCCAGGGGGTCAGGCGCAGCACGCGCAGTATTTT
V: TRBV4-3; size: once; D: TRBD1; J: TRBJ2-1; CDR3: CASSQWTGEYNEQFF; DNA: TGCGCCAGCAGCCAATGGACAGGGGAATACAATGAGCAGTTCTTC
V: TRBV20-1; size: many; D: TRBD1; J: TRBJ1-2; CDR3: CSAGTGRSYGYTF; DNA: TGCAGTGCTGGGACAGGGAGGAGCTATGGCTACACCTTC
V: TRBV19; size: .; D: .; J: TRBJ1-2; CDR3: CASSVRGRNYGYTF; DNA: TGTGCCAGTAGTGTCAGGGGCAGGAACTATGGCTACACCTTC
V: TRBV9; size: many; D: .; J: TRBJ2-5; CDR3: CASSVEVRSETQYF; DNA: TGTGCCAGCAGCGTAGAGGTGCGATCAGAGACCCAGTACTTC
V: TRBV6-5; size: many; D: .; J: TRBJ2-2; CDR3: CASSYTDAGELFF; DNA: TGTGCCAGCAGTTACACGGACGCCGGGGAGCTGTTTTTT
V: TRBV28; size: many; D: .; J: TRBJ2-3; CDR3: CASSREGILGLGQYF; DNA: TGTGCCAGCAGCCGAGAAGGGATCTTGGGTCTTGGGCAGTATTTT
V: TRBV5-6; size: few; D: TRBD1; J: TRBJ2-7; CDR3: CASSWVDRGTPGEQYF; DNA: TGTGCCAGCAGCTGGGTCGACAGGGGGACCCCAGGGGAGCAGTACTTC
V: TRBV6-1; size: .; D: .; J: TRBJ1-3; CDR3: CASSPRAFSGNTIYF; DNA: TGTGCCAGCAGCCCTCGGGCGTTCTCTGGAAACACCATATATTTT
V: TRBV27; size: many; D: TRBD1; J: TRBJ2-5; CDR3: CASSLFSGQGMGTQYF; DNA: TGTGCCAGCAGTTTATTTTCCGGACAGGGGATGGGGACCCAGTACTTC
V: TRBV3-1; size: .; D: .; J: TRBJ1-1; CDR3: CACGHPRGGTTEAFF; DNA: TGTGCCTGCGGCCACCCACGGGGGGGTACCACTGAAGCTTTCTTT
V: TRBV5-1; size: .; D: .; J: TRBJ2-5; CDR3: CASSLAGRNQETQYF; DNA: TGCGCCAGCAGCTTGGCGGGGAGGAACCAAGAGACCCAGTACTTC
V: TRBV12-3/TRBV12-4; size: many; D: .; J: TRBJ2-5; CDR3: CASSLAQPRGSGETQYF; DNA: TGTGCCAGCAGTTTGGCTCAGCCACGTGGTTCTGGGGAGACCCAGTACTTC
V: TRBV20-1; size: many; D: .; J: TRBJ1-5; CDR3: CSARKIGNSNQPQHF; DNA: TGCAGTGCTAGAAAGATAGGGAATAGCAATCAGCCCCAGCATTTT
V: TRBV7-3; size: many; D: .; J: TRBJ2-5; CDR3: CASSFPLSGLPEMRETQYF; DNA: TGTGCCAGCAGCTTTCCCTTATCCGGGCTACCGGAGATGAGGGAGACCCAGTACTTC
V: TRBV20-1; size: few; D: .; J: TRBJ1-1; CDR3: CSARDLRENTEAFF; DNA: TGCAGTGCTAGAGATCTCAGAGAGAACACTGAAGCTTTCTTT
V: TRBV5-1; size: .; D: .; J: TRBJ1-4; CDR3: CASSDRFATNEKLFF; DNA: TGCGCCAGCAGCGACAGATTTGCAACTAATGAAAAACTGTTTTTT
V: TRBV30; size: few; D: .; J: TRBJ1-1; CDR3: CAWTLNTEAFF; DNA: TGTGCCTGGACTCTGAACACTGAAGCTTTCTTT
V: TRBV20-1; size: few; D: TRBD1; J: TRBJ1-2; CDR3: CSATQGIGYTF; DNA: TGCAGTGCTACACAGGGGATTGGCTACACCTTC